The 2 T cell receptor beta chains listed next were all sequenced from one sample in a study of control samples from healthy donors and cancer patients (dated by TCRdb to 2019 to 2021). Library generation was performed with the immunoSEQ multiplex PCR assay. TCRdb obtained this table from immuneACCESS and retained in-frame rearrangements with V and J assigned. These tables miss some clones; where compared with another copy, unresolved V genes account for less than half of the shortfall, and the remainder is unexplained. The sample table shows approximately 140,000 clones, and roughly nine tenths are seen once. Of the sample, roughly 8.4% is held by the ten largest clones. Sample: blood. The origin of the receptors is a woman aged 25-40 years in good health.

CDR3 protein: CASSAGAVTTNEQFF. CDR3 DNA sequence: TGTGCCAGCAGCGCCGGGGCCGTAACCACCAATGAGCAGTTCTTC. The genes are TRBV11-3 and TRBJ2-1; possibly TRBD1 or TRBD2 for D (5 bases each). V lost 5 bases and J lost 6, with 17 bases in between. This CDR3 spans 15 amino acids. The germline V gene encodes CDR1 SGHNT and CDR2 YENEEA.

V is TRBV11-3 and J is TRBJ2-3, with D perhaps TRBD1 or TRBD2 (5 bases each). CDR1 is SGHNT and CDR2 is YENEEA in the germline V gene. V was pared by 5 bases and J by 0 bases, with 6 bases between. The CDR3 covers 13 residues. CDR3 protein: CASSRDSTDTQYF. The CDR3 DNA sequence: TGTGCCAGCAGCCGGGACAGCACAGATACGCAGTATTTT.